These T cell receptor beta chains were read from a single sample in a study of T cell responses to AZD1222 COVID-19 vaccine. Clones were read by immunoSEQ multiplex PCR, and TCRdb kept only the in-frame ones, dropping some. The sample records tens of thousands of clones, 80% to 90% being singletons. The sequencing here drew on peripheral blood, taken 28 days after the second AZD1222 dose. These receptors came from an adult who received the AZD1222 COVID-19 vaccine. The CDR3 runs from the conserved cysteine through the conserved F or W. The order of the fields is V gene, CDR3 protein.

V gene: TRBV28; CDR3 protein: CASSSRTGLTQYF
V gene: TRBV19; CDR3 protein: CASSNTGDGTEAFF
V gene: TRBV10-3; CDR3 protein: CAISEGEPQPQHF
V gene: TRBV5-1; CDR3 protein: CASSPQGGMNTEAFF
V gene: TRBV5-1; CDR3 protein: CASRDIRTDSYGYTF
V gene: TRBV27; CDR3 protein: CASSLSQDYGYTF
V gene: TRBV4-1; CDR3 protein: CASSQDWGVTEAFF
V gene: TRBV24-1; CDR3 protein: CATSDEWSTDTQYF
V gene: TRBV11-2; CDR3 protein: CASSLGQTTNEKLFF
V gene: TRBV11-2; CDR3 protein: CASSLAAGSNQPQHF
V gene: TRBV10-2; CDR3 protein: CASRLDTGELFF
V gene: TRBV28; CDR3 protein: CASNLGGGQIQPQHF
V gene: TRBV4-2; CDR3 protein: CASSQIAGSTYEQYF
V gene: TRBV5-1; CDR3 protein: CASSSRGDSYNEQFF
V gene: TRBV15; CDR3 protein: CATSRDGQFDQPQHF
V gene: TRBV11-2; CDR3 protein: CASSLVDRGYTF